Listed below are T cell receptor beta chains from one sample, sequenced in a study of patients and donors after allogeneic stem cell transplantation. TCRdb redid the calling of the RT-PCR reads with MiXCR, one entry per CDR3 protein. The sample comprises some 200,000 distinct CDR3 sequences, more than 35% of which are singletons, and 30% to 35% rests with the top ten. Sequenced input: blood, either unsorted or a sorted T cell fraction (not recorded which). The receptors come from a human donor who was either an allogeneic HSCT recipient or a stem cell or donor lymphocyte infusion donor (not recorded which). It is not recorded whose cells these are; they may come from a transplant donor. CDR3s include the opening cysteine and the closing phenylalanine or tryptophan. A D gene is named only where the DNA matches it firmly. Expanded clones are given a class, and other clones once, few, many or no size at all.

CASSLQRENTGELFF	TGTGCCAGCAGCTTACAGCGGGAGAACACCGGGGAGCTGTTTTTT	TRBD2	few	TRBV5-6	TRBJ2-2
CASSTPDLGIYGYTF	TGTGCCAGCAGCACCCCCGATCTGGGGATCTATGGCTACACCTTC	-	few	TRBV7-9	TRBJ1-2
CASSQAGTNTGELFF	TGCGCCAGCAGCCAAGCGGGGACGAACACCGGGGAGCTGTTTTTT	-	-	TRBV4-3	TRBJ2-2
CASSHPGAGMTDTQYF	TGCGCCAGCAGTCACCCGGGGGCGGGGATGACAGATACGCAGTATTTT	-	-	TRBV23-1	TRBJ2-3
CSVEGQGEQPQHF	TGCAGCGTTGAAGGGCAGGGAGAACAGCCCCAGCATTTT	-	-	TRBV29-1	TRBJ1-5
CASSLPSLHEQYF	TGTGCCAGCAGTTTGCCTAGCTTGCACGAGCAGTACTTC	-	-	TRBV12-3/TRBV12-4	TRBJ2-7
CASSLGGRGSPLHF	TGTGCCAGCAGTTTAGGAGGGCGGGGTTCACCCCTCCACTTT	-	few	TRBV28	TRBJ1-6
CASSLEDTGELFF	TGCGCCAGCAGCTTGGAAGACACCGGGGAGCTGTTTTTT	-	-	TRBV5-1	TRBJ2-2
CASSQNGGGSGYTF	TGCGCCAGCAGCCAAAATGGGGGAGGAAGCGGCTACACCTTC	-	-	TRBV4-3	TRBJ1-2
CASSQDSTLGETQYF	TGCGCCAGCAGCCAAGATAGCACTCTGGGGGAGACCCAGTACTTC	-	-	TRBV4-3	TRBJ2-5
CASKGTGPMNTEAFF	TGTGCCAGTAAGGGGACCGGGCCTATGAACACTGAAGCTTTCTTT	-	few	TRBV19	TRBJ1-1
CASSLGSGRFEEQFF	TGTGCCAGCAGCTTAGGTAGCGGGAGGTTTGAAGAGCAGTTCTTC	TRBD2	few	TRBV11-3	TRBJ2-1
CAISELGSGGTYEQYF	TGTGCCATCAGTGAGCTGGGTAGCGGGGGAACCTACGAGCAGTACTTC	TRBD2	-	TRBV10-3	TRBJ2-7